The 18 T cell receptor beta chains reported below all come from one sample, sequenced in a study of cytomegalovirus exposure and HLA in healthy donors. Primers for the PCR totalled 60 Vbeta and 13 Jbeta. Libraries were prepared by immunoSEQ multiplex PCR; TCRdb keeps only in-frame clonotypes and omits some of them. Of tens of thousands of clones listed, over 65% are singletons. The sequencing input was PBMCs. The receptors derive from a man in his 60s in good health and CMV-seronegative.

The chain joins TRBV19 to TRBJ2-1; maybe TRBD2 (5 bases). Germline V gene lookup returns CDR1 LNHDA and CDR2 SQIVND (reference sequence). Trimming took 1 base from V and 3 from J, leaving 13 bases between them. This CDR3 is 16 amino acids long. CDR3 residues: CASSIVASGSYNEQFF. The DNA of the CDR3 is TGTGCCAGTAGTATAGTAGCCAGCGGAAGCTACAATGAGCAGTTCTTC.

CDR3 protein: CASSLGGGLGPQHF. The CDR3 region has the DNA TGTGCCAGCAGCTTGGGGGGGGGACTCGGGCCCCAGCATTTT. The V call is TRBV5-6, the J call TRBJ1-5; a weak D match, TRBD1 (5 bases). V lost 0 bases to trimming and J lost 9 bases, with 13 bases between them. The CDR3 is 14 amino acids. Germline V gene sequence: CDR1 SGHDT, CDR2 YYEEEE.

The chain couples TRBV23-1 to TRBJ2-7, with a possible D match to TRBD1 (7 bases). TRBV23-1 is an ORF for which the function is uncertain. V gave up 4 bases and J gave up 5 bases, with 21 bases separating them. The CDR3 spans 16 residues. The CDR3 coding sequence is TGCGCCAGCAGTCGGTTAGGAGGGGGCAATAGCAACGAGCAGTACTTC. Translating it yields CASSRLGGGNSNEQYF.

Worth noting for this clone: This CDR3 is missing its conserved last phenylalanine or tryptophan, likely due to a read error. CDR3 region: CSGVGQGAGEQYL. The CDR3 nucleotides are TGCAGCGGTGTGGGACAGGGGGCTGGAGAGCAGTACCTC. This chain joins TRBV29-1 and TRBJ2-7, with 12 positions matching TRBD1. Germline V gene lookup returns CDR1 SQVTM and CDR2 ANQGSEA. This CDR3 is built from 13 residues. The V gene end was trimmed by 7 bases and the J gene end by 7 bases; junction bases not matched to a gene: 8.

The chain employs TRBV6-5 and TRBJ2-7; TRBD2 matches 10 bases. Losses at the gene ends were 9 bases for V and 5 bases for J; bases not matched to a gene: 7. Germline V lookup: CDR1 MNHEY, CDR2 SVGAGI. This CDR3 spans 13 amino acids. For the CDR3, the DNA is TGTGCCAGTGGACCTAGCGGGAGACACGAGCAGTACTTC. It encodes CASGPSGRHEQYF.

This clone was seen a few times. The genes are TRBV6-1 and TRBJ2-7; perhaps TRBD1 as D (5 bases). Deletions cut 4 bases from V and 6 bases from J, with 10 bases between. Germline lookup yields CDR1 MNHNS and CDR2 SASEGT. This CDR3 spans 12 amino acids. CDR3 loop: CASSVKRGEQYF. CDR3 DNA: TGTGCCAGCAGTGTAAAAAGGGGCGAGCAGTACTTC.

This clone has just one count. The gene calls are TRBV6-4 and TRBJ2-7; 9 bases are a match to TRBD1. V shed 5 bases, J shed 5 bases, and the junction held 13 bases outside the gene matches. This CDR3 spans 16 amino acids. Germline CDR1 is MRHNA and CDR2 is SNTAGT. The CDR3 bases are TGTGCCAGCAGTTCCACCGGGACAGGGTTCGTCCACGAGCAGTACTTC. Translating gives CASSSTGTGFVHEQYF.

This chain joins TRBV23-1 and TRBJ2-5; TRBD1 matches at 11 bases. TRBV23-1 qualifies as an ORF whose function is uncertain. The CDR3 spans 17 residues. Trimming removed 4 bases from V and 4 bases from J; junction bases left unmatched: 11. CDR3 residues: CASSPKRTGGGGETQYF. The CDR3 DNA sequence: TGCGCCAGCAGTCCGAAAAGGACAGGGGGCGGAGGAGAGACCCAGTACTTC.

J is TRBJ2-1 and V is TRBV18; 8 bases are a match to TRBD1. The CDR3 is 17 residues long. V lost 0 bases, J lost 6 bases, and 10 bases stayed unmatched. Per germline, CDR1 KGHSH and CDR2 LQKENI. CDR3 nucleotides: TGTGCCAGCTCACCACCGGGGGGACAGGTAAAAGGCAATGAGCAGTTCTTC. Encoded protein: CASSPPGGQVKGNEQFF.

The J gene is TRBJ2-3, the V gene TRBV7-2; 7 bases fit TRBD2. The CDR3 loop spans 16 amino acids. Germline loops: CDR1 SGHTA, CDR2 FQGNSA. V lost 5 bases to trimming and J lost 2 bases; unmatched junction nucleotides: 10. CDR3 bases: TGTGCCAGCAGCCCCCGAAGAGGGAGGGTCACAGATACGCAGTATTTT. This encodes CASSPRRGRVTDTQYF.

DNA for the CDR3: TGTGCCAGCAGTGAGAGGGGGCCCGGTCAGCCCCAGCATTTT. It specifies CASSERGPGQPQHF. The chain combines TRBV25-1 with TRBJ1-5, with 7 bases fitting TRBD1. This CDR3 spans 14 amino acids. Germline trimming cut 3 bases from V and 6 bases from J; bases unmatched to any gene: 5. Germline CDR1 and CDR2: MGHDK and SYGVNS. The full variable domain, rest sourced from reference TRBV25-1 and TRBJ1-5, is EADIYQTPRYLVIGTGKKITLECSQTMGHDKMYWYQQDPGMELHLIHYSYGVNSTEKGDLSSESTVSRIRTEHFPLTLESARPSHTSQYLCASSERGPGQPQHFGDGTRLSIL.

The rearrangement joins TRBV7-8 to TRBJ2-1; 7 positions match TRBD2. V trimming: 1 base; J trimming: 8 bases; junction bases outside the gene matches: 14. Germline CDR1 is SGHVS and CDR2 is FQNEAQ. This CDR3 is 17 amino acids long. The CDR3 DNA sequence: TGTGCCAGCAGCTTAGTTGGGGACGCCTCGGGGGGTGATGAGCAGTTCTTC. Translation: CASSLVGDASGGDEQFF. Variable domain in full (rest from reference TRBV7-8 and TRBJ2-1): GAGVSQSPRYKVAKRGQDVALRCDPISGHVSLFWYQQALGQGPEFLTYFQNEAQLDKSGLPSDRFFAERPEGSVSTLKIQRTQQEDSAVYLCASSLVGDASGGDEQFFGPGTRLTVL.

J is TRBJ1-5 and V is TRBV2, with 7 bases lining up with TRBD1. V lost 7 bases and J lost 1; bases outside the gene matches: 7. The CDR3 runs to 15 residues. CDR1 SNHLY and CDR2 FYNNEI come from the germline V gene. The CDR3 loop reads CASNPGGISNQPQHF. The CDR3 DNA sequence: TGTGCCAGCAATCCAGGGGGTATAAGCAATCAGCCCCAGCATTTT.

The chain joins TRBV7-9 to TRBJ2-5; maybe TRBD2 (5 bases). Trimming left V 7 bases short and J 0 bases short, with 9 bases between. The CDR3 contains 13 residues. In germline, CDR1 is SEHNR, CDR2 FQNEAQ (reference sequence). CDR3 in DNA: TGTGCCAGCACGCGAGGGAACCAAGAGACCCAGTACTTC. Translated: CASTRGNQETQYF.

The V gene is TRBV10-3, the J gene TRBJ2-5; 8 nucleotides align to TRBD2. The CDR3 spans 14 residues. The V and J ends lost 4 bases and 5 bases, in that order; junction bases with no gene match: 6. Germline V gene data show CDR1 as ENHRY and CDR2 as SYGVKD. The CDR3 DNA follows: TGTGCCATCAGTGCGGGAGGGGCTGTTGAGACCCAGTACTTC. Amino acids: CAISAGGAVETQYF.

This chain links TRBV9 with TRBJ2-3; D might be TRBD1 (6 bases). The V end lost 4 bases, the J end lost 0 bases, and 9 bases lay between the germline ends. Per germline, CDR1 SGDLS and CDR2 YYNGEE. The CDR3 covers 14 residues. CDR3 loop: CASSRGMSTDTQYF. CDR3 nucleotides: TGTGCCAGCAGCAGGGGGATGAGCACAGATACGCAGTATTTT.

This chain's CDR3 is CASSSRGQGNYGYTF. The CDR3 DNA sequence: TGTGCCAGCAGTAGCAGGGGACAGGGTAACTATGGCTACACCTTC. The chain combines TRBV28 with TRBJ1-2; TRBD1 aligns across 9 bases. The CDR3 consists of 15 residues. V was clipped by 5 bases and J by 1 base; unmatched bases: 5. The germline V gene has CDR1 MDHEN and CDR2 SYDVKM.

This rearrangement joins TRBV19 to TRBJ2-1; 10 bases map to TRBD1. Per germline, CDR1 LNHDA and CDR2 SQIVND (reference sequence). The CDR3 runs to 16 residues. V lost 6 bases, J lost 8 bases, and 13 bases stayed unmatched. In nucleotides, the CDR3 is TGTGCCAGTAGCCCATCGGGGACAGGGGCGCGCGATGAGCAGTTCTTC. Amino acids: CASSPSGTGARDEQFF. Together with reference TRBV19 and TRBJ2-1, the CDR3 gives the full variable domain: DGGITQSPKYLFRKEGQNVTLSCEQNLNHDAMYWYRQDPGQGLRLIYYSQIVNDFQKGDIAEGYSVSREKKESFPLTVTSAQKNPTAFYLCASSPSGTGARDEQFFGPGTRLTVL.